The next 15 T cell receptor beta chains were all read from a single sample in a study of neurological immune-mediated disorders. From the 5' RACE reads, TCRdb called clonotypes with MiXCR, one entry per CDR3 protein. Of roughly 52,000 distinct CDR3 sequences in the sample, 4.5% to 7% were seen once. Sequencing was carried out using CD4+ T cells from blood. All receptors come from a woman aged 18-30 years with multiple sclerosis.

This clonotype occurred many times. The gene calls are TRBV27 and TRBJ2-3; 14 nucleotides align to TRBD2. CDR3 length: 18 residues. Germline loops: CDR1 MNHEY, CDR2 SMNVEV (reference sequence). V was pared by 6 bases and J by 1 base, with 9 bases of the junction left unmatched. Here the CDR3 reads CASSHASGLAGGTDTQYF. The DNA of the CDR3 is TGTGCCAGCAGCCATGCCTCGGGACTAGCGGGGGGCACAGATACGCAGTATTTT.

This clonotype has ten or more counts. V is TRBV20-1 and J is TRBJ2-2, with 8 positions matching TRBD2. This CDR3 is built from 15 residues. Trimming cost V 3 bases and J 6 bases; bases outside gene matches: 9. Germline lookup yields CDR1 DFQATT and CDR2 SNEGSKA (reference sequence). The CDR3 DNA sequence: TGCAGTGCTAGGGAGGCCGGGAGGGCCGCCGGGGAGCTGTTTTTT. Protein sequence: CSAREAGRAAGELFF.

V is TRBV6-5 and J is TRBJ1-1; 10 bases match TRBD1. Germline V gene lookup returns CDR1 MNHEY and CDR2 SVGAGI. J was trimmed by 5 bases and V by 10 bases; bases with no gene match: 7. CDR3 length: 13 residues. CDR3 sequence (DNA): TGTGCCATCAGCAGACAGGGGGCAACTGAAGCTTTCTTT. This encodes CAISRQGATEAFF.

On this clonotype: This could be a read error, since a much larger clone is one nucleotide away. The rearrangement joins TRBV12-3 or TRBV12-4 to TRBJ2-2; D not resolved. The CDR3 is 15 amino acids. Here the CDR3 DNA reads TGTGTCAGCAGTTTGTACTCTGGAGCCACCGGGGAGCTGTTTTTT. Translated: CVSSLYSGATGELFF.

The table lists this clonotype with many counts. The chain has TRBV5-6 and TRBJ2-7, with unresolved D. From germline, CDR1 is SGHDT and CDR2 YYEEEE. The V end lost 1 base, the J end lost 6 bases, and 5 bases lay between the germline ends. CDR3 length equals 11 residues. The DNA for the CDR3 is TGTGCCAGCAGCTTGAGCAGCGAGCAGTACTTC. Its translation: CASSLSSEQYF.

As for this clonotype: This may stem from a read error, because a much larger clone lies one nucleotide away. V usage is TRBV7-9 and J usage is TRBJ1-2; D perhaps matches TRBD1 (5 bases). V was cut by 3 bases and J by 7 bases, with 9 bases left in between. The CDR3 has 12 amino acids. In germline, CDR1 is SEHNR, CDR2 FQNEAQ (reference sequence). CDR3 sequence (DNA): TGTGCCAGCAGCTTTGAAAGGGGTGGCTACACCTTC. Its protein product is CASSFERGGYTF.

This clonotype was found many times. V usage is TRBV12-3 or TRBV12-4 and J usage is TRBJ1-5; no clear D. CDR3 length: 13 residues. The V and J ends lost 3 bases and 5 bases respectively, with 8 bases between them. The CDR3 is CASSFNPYQPQHF. In nucleotides, the CDR3 is TGTGCCAGCAGTTTCAACCCGTATCAGCCCCAGCATTTT.

This clonotype occurred many times. The rearrangement links TRBV27 to TRBJ2-3, with 9 bases identical to TRBD1. The germline gives CDR1 MNHEY, CDR2 SMNVEV (reference sequence). V lost 3 bases and J lost 1; bases outside the gene matches: 8. This CDR3 spans 17 amino acids. CDR3 amino acids: CASSFSGTGIRTDTQYF. CDR3 coding DNA: TGTGCCAGCAGTTTCTCCGGGACAGGGATTCGCACAGATACGCAGTATTTT.

This clonotype was counted ten times or more. The chain employs TRBV5-1 and TRBJ1-6; D not resolved. Germline V gene data show CDR1 as SGHRS and CDR2 as YFSETQ. The CDR3 is 16 amino acids. Trimming stripped 1 base from V and 4 bases from J, with 12 bases between. CDR3 DNA: TGCGCCAGCAGCTTGACCCCCGGGTTTTATAATTCACCCCTCCACTTT. This translates into CASSLTPGFYNSPLHF.

This clonotype came up many times. V usage is TRBV20-1 and J usage is TRBJ2-7; a possible D gene is TRBD2 (5 bases). The CDR3 has 17 amino acids. Trimming took 6 bases from V and 0 from J, leaving 24 bases between them. Germline CDR1 DFQATT, CDR2 SNEGSKA (reference sequence). DNA of the CDR3: TGCAGTGCGGACCGAGGGTCACAGACACGCAGCTCCTACGAGCAGTACTTC. This encodes CSADRGSQTRSSYEQYF.

The CDR3 sequence: CASTLGGKVDSPLHF. The CDR3 DNA reads TGTGCCAGCACCCTGGGTGGGAAAGTTGATTCACCCCTCCACTTT. V usage is TRBV28 and J usage is TRBJ1-6; D is unresolved. Germline loops: CDR1 MDHEN, CDR2 SYDVKM. V was trimmed by 7 bases and J by 8 bases, leaving 18 bases between them. The CDR3 is 15 amino acids. The full variable domain, rest sourced from reference TRBV28 and TRBJ1-6, is DVKVTQSSRYLVKRTGEKVFLECVQDMDHENMFWYRQDPGLGLRLIYFSYDVKMKEKGDIPEGYSVSREKKERFSLILESASTNQTSMYLCASTLGGKVDSPLHFGNGTRLTVT.

This clonotype was picked up many times. The chain uses TRBV7-3 and TRBJ1-1, with D perhaps TRBD1 (5 bases). The germline V gene has CDR1 SGHTA and CDR2 FQGTGA. This CDR3 has 17 amino acids. Trimming cost V 0 bases and J 1 base, with 15 bases left between them. CDR3: CASSLTRGWGRNTEAFF. The CDR3 coding sequence is TGTGCCAGCAGCTTAACGAGGGGCTGGGGGAGGAACACTGAAGCTTTCTTT.

The rearrangement joins TRBV6-5 to TRBJ1-5; D ambiguous. The CDR3 spans 14 residues. Germline values: CDR1 MNHEY, CDR2 SVGAGI. V gave up 6 bases and J gave up 4 bases, with 13 bases separating them. Here the CDR3 reads CASRSRAPNQPQHF. The CDR3 nucleotides are TGTGCCAGCAGATCACGGGCTCCTAATCAGCCCCAGCATTTT.

This clonotype was counted ten times or more. The chain employs TRBV7-2 and TRBJ1-4, with unresolved D. Germline CDR1 SGHTA, CDR2 FQGNSA. This CDR3 comprises 14 residues. The ends were cut back, 4 bases at V and 7 bases at J, with 13 bases in the middle. The CDR3, as DNA: TGTGCCAGCAGCTCTTCGCGGGCGGGTGAAAAACTGTTTTTT. Residues: CASSSSRAGEKLFF.

This clonotype was seen repeatedly, ten times or more. This chain links TRBV7-6 with TRBJ2-3; D gene uncertain. Germline V gives CDR1 SGHVS, CDR2 FNYEAQ. Trimming removed 2 bases at V and 2 bases at J, with 8 bases between. This CDR3 spans 14 amino acids. The CDR3 loop reads CASSLRSSTDTQYF. The CDR3 nucleotides read TGTGCCAGCAGCTTAAGAAGTTCCACAGATACGCAGTATTTT.